One and the same sample provided the 27 T cell receptor beta chains below, sequenced in a study of T cell responses to AZD1222 COVID-19 vaccine. Produced via immunoSEQ multiplex PCR; TCRdb's table is partial and in-frame only. This table has some 150,000 clones, about 90% appearing once. The source material was peripheral blood, sampled on day 0 of AZD1222 vaccination. These receptors were taken from an adult in good health.

The chain combines TRBV9 with TRBJ2-1; D gene uncertain. The CDR3 length is 14 residues. CDR1 and CDR2 (germline): SGDLS, YYNGEE. Between the trimmed V and J ends, which lost 2 bases and 2 bases, there was a span of 8 bases. CDR3 in amino acids: CASSVPTAYNEQFF. The CDR3 DNA reads TGTGCCAGCAGCGTGCCTACGGCCTACAATGAGCAGTTCTTC.

This sequence joins TRBV21-1 and TRBJ1-6; the table's D gene call, TRBD1, was not cross checked with the DNA. TRBV21-1 has pseudogene status. The CDR3 spans 17 residues. Here the CDR3 reads CASSKSAGMAINSPLHF. The CDR3 bases are TGTGCCAGCAGCAAATCGGCAGGCATGGCAATTAATTCACCCCTCCACTTT.

This clone was counted between two and nine times. The chain combines TRBV27 with TRBJ2-1; 11 positions agree with TRBD2. The V gene's germline CDR1 is MNHEY and CDR2 SMNVEV (reference sequence). The CDR3 is 15 residues long. The junction had 4 bases not matched to a gene; V was cut back by 4 bases and J by 5 bases. DNA of the CDR3: TGTGCCAGCAGTTCCGGGACTAGCGGAAACAATGAGCAGTTCTTC. This translates into CASSSGTSGNNEQFF.

The chain couples TRBV5-1 to TRBJ2-5; D gene uncertain. This CDR3 comprises 15 residues. Germline CDR1 is SGHRS and CDR2 is YFSETQ. Trimming took 2 bases from V and 0 from J, leaving 11 bases between them. As DNA, the CDR3 is TGCGCCAGCAGCTTTTCAACTGCGTACCAAGAGACCCAGTACTTC. This codes for CASSFSTAYQETQYF.

The chain combines TRBV11-2 with TRBJ1-2; D unclear. The ends were cut back, 2 bases at V and 8 bases at J, with 9 bases in the middle. There are 12 residues in the CDR3. Germline V gene sequence: CDR1 SGHAT, CDR2 FQNNGV. CDR3 amino acids: CASSLRYSGYTF. CDR3 in DNA: TGTGCCAGCAGCTTACGGTACTCCGGCTACACCTTC.

The CDR3 DNA reads as TGTGCCAGCAGCCGGGGGGCGGACAGCACAGATACGCAGTATTTT. It encodes CASSRGADSTDTQYF. The chain carries TRBV2 and TRBJ2-3; D is possibly TRBD2 (7 bases). V lost 6 bases and J 0 bases, leaving 13 bases between the germline ends. Germline CDR1 is SNHLY and CDR2 is FYNNEI. The CDR3 covers 15 residues. Drawing the rest from reference TRBV2 and TRBJ2-3, the complete variable domain is EPEVTQTPSHQVTQMGQEVILRCVPISNHLYFYWYRQILGQKVEFLVSFYNNEISEKSEIFDDQFSVERPDGSNFTLKIRSTKLEDSAMYFCASSRGADSTDTQYFGPGTRLTVL.

This chain links TRBV20-1 with TRBJ2-7, with D uncertain. The V gene's germline CDR1 is DFQATT and CDR2 SNEGSKA (reference sequence). V was pared by 3 bases and J by 5 bases, with 14 bases between. The CDR3 loop spans 13 amino acids. The CDR3 loop reads CSASWGRVHEQYF. The DNA of the CDR3 is TGCAGTGCTAGTTGGGGTCGGGTACACGAGCAGTACTTC.

This chain joins TRBV6-5 and TRBJ2-5, with 8 nucleotides matching TRBD1. The CDR3 contains 15 residues. From germline, CDR1 is MNHEY and CDR2 SVGAGI. V lost 1 base, J lost 5 bases, and 6 bases stayed unmatched. In DNA form, the CDR3 reads TGTGCCAGCAGTTACTTTTGGACAGGGATGGAGACCCAGTACTTC. The encoded protein is CASSYFWTGMETQYF.

The chain's CDR3 is CASSLGGNNYGYTF. The CDR3 DNA reads TGTGCCAGCAGCTTAGGAGGGAACAACTATGGCTACACCTTC. The V and J genes are TRBV7-3 and TRBJ1-2, with no clear D. Trimming took 2 bases from V and 2 from J, leaving 9 bases between them. Germline values: CDR1 SGHTA, CDR2 FQGTGA. The CDR3 consists of 14 residues.

The V gene is TRBV6-6, the J gene TRBJ1-2; D may be TRBD1 (6 bases). This CDR3 is built from 17 residues. The germline V gene has CDR1 MNHNY and CDR2 SVGAGI (reference sequence). Trimming shortened V by 5 bases and J by 2 bases, and 21 bases separated the two germline ends. In nucleotides, the CDR3 is TGTGCCAGCAGTCGCGAAGGGGGGGTCGGTACCAACTATGGCTACACCTTC. Protein: CASSREGGVGTNYGYTF.

J is TRBJ2-7 and V is TRBV7-2, with a tentative D call TRBD2 (5 bases). Trimming took off 1 base at V and 3 bases at J, with 10 bases between the two ends. The CDR3 spans 14 residues. Germline V gene sequence: CDR1 SGHTA, CDR2 FQGNSA. In DNA, the CDR3 is TGTGCCAGCAGCTTAGGGACTGCTCACTACGAGCAGTACTTC. Translation: CASSLGTAHYEQYF.

The rearrangement uses TRBV30 and TRBJ1-1; TRBD1 is a possible D gene (5 bases). V gave up 3 bases and J gave up 3 bases, with 11 bases separating them. Germline V gives CDR1 GTSNPN, CDR2 SVGIG (reference sequence). The CDR3 has 13 amino acids. CDR3 in amino acids: CAWRSRGDTEAFF. In DNA, the CDR3 is TGTGCCTGGAGGAGTCGGGGGGACACTGAAGCTTTCTTT.

CDR3 nucleotide sequence: TGCAGTGCTAAGACAGACCTTATGCAGTACTTC. Amino acid sequence: CSAKTDLMQYF. This sequence joins TRBV20-1 and TRBJ2-7; D perhaps matches TRBD1 (5 bases). Trimming took off 4 bases at V and 9 bases at J, with 13 bases between the two ends. Per germline, CDR1 DFQATT and CDR2 SNEGSKA (reference sequence). The length of the CDR3 is 11 residues.

This chain links TRBV6-1 with TRBJ1-3; perhaps TRBD1 as D (5 bases). Germline V gives CDR1 MNHNS, CDR2 SASEGT. The germline V and J ends were trimmed by 4 bases and 8 bases, with 15 bases remaining between them. The CDR3 contains 14 residues. CDR3 loop: CASSVTGPGDTIYF. DNA of the CDR3: TGTGCCAGCAGTGTAACAGGACCCGGAGACACCATATATTTT.

The chain employs TRBV5-1 and TRBJ2-1; D call uncertain. Germline CDR1 is SGHRS and CDR2 is YFSETQ. This CDR3 is built from 15 residues. V lost 1 base, J lost 0 bases, and 8 bases lay in between. This CDR3 is CASSLPTGSYNEQFF. The CDR3 nucleotides are TGCGCCAGCAGCTTGCCGACGGGCTCCTACAATGAGCAGTTCTTC.

This clone was observed a few times. The chain employs TRBV2 and TRBJ2-2; D may be TRBD2 (6 bases). V was clipped by 5 bases and J by 2 bases, with 9 bases between them. This CDR3 comprises 14 residues. From germline, CDR1 is SNHLY and CDR2 FYNNEI. CDR3 nucleotide sequence: TGTGCCAGCAGTACTAGCCGTAACACCGGGGAGCTGTTTTTT. It codes for CASSTSRNTGELFF.

The chain joins TRBV5-4 to TRBJ1-4; D is unresolved. Trimming left V 1 base short and J 7 bases short, with 11 bases between. In germline, CDR1 is SGHNT, CDR2 YYREEE (reference sequence). The CDR3 extends over 14 amino acids. The CDR3 spells CASSLYGSGEKLFF. The CDR3 DNA reads as TGTGCCAGCAGCTTGTATGGGAGTGGTGAAAAACTGTTTTTT.

The V call is TRBV4-1, the J call TRBJ1-5; D remains unclear. Trimming left V 0 bases short and J 2 bases short, with 14 bases between. This CDR3 comprises 17 residues. The germline V gene has CDR1 MGHRA and CDR2 YSYEKL. The CDR3 coding sequence is TGCGCCAGCAGCCAAGAGGTAACGGGGTTTGGCAATCAGCCCCAGCATTTT. Translation: CASSQEVTGFGNQPQHF.

The chain links TRBV3-1 (or the pseudogene TRBV3-2) to TRBJ2-7; D might be TRBD2 (6 bases). V dropped 4 bases and J dropped 3 bases, with 13 bases sitting between them. The CDR3 is 14 amino acids. In germline, CDR1 is LGHDT, CDR2 YNNKEL (reference sequence). CDR3 sequence (DNA): TGTGCCAGCAGCCTCCATTCGCGGGACTACGAGCAGTACTTC. As protein: CASSLHSRDYEQYF.

V gene TRBV2 combines with J gene TRBJ1-5, with a weak D call TRBD1 (5 bases). The V end was cut by 6 bases, the J end by 4 bases, with 16 bases between. Germline V gene data show CDR1 as SNHLY and CDR2 as FYNNEI. CDR3 length: 15 amino acids. CDR3 protein: CASRGETVVNQPQHF. In nucleotides, the CDR3 is TGTGCCAGCAGGGGGGAGACAGTAGTGAATCAGCCCCAGCATTTT.

V usage is TRBV20-1 and J usage is TRBJ2-1; TRBD2 agrees at 9 bases. Germline CDR1 reads DFQATT; CDR2 reads SNEGSKA (reference sequence). The CDR3 extends over 16 amino acids. V was pared by 3 bases and J by 6 bases, with 12 bases of the junction left unmatched. DNA of the CDR3: TGCAGTGCTAGTTTATGGACTAGCGTATCTGTCAATGAGCAGTTCTTC. It yields the protein CSASLWTSVSVNEQFF.

This chain uses TRBV12-5 with TRBJ1-2, with TRBD1 matching 8 bases. CDR1 and CDR2 from the germline V gene are LGHNT and FRNRAP. The J segment lost 5 bases and the V segment lost 1 base, leaving 6 bases of the junction unmatched. The CDR3 is made up of 15 amino acids. CDR3 nucleotides: TGTGCTAGTGGTTTGGGGACAGGGCCCGAGTATGGCTACACCTTC. This codes for CASGLGTGPEYGYTF.

Written as DNA, the CDR3 is TGTGCCAGCTGGCAGACAGATACGCAGTATTTT. Its translation is CASWQTDTQYF. The rearrangement links TRBV27 to TRBJ2-3, with D unresolved. V was clipped by 8 bases and J by 3 bases, with 6 bases between them. Germline V lookup: CDR1 MNHEY, CDR2 SMNVEV (reference sequence). The CDR3 runs 11 residues.

The chain combines TRBV28 with TRBJ1-2; D may be TRBD1 (6 bases). V was clipped by 4 bases and J by 5 bases, with 11 bases between them. The CDR3 runs 13 residues. Germline V gives CDR1 MDHEN, CDR2 SYDVKM. Here the CDR3 reads CASSSRGGYGYTF. The CDR3 DNA sequence: TGTGCCAGCAGTTCCAGGGGTGGTTATGGCTACACCTTC.

The gene calls are TRBV27 and TRBJ2-5, with 7 bases that match TRBD2. Germline V CDR1 and CDR2: MNHEY, SMNVEV (reference sequence). After removal of 5 bases from V and 4 bases from J, the junction contained 7 bases not matched to a gene. The CDR3 has 14 residues. The CDR3 loop is CASSPTSAGETQYF. DNA for the CDR3: TGTGCCAGCAGTCCCACTAGCGCCGGAGAGACCCAGTACTTC.

The chain joins TRBV19 to TRBJ1-6; D is undetermined. Germline V CDR1 and CDR2: LNHDA, SQIVND (reference sequence). Trimming took off 5 bases at V and 7 bases at J, with 18 bases between the two ends. The CDR3 has 16 residues. The CDR3 here is CASSPLAGSLNSPLHF. CDR3 in DNA: TGTGCCAGTAGTCCACTGGCGGGCAGTTTGAATTCACCCCTCCACTTT.

This clone was found once. The rearrangement links TRBV5-4 to TRBJ2-3; a weak D match, TRBD1 (6 bases). V was trimmed by 3 bases and J by 5 bases, leaving 13 bases between them. CDR3 size: 14 residues. The germline V gene has CDR1 SGHNT and CDR2 YYREEE (reference sequence). The CDR3 region has the DNA TGTGCCAGCAGCTCGCCAACAGGGTTAGATACGCAGTATTTT. Its translation is CASSSPTGLDTQYF.